This T cell receptor (beta chain) was documented in a study of cytomegalovirus exposure and HLA in healthy donors. The sample holds a few counts of this clone. Its antigen is unknown. Overall study findings and caveats: Owing to their indistinguishability, certain V segments, notably TRBV6-2 and TRBV6-3, were excluded.

The germline V gene encodes CDR1 SGHRS and CDR2 YFSETQ. With 2 bases clipped from V and 2 bases from J, the junction kept 13 bases outside the gene matches. This CDR3 contains 18 residues. The PCR used 60 Vbeta and 13 Jbeta primers. The table came from immunoSEQ multiplex PCR; TCRdb's copy has only in-frame clones and leaves some out. The table lists 100,000 or so clones, around 74% of them singletons. The clonotype was recovered from a man under 40 in good health and CMV-seropositive. The chain couples TRBV5-1 to TRBJ1-2; 9 nucleotides match TRBD1. Material for sequencing was PBMCs. For the CDR3, the DNA is TGCGCCAGCAGCTTATATGGTGGACAGGGGACTGGGAACTATGGCTACACCTTC. This codes for CASSLYGGQGTGNYGYTF.